This T cell receptor beta chain was observed in a study of blood T cells in healthy people across ages (dated by TCRdb to the mid-2010s). Background for the entire study: In model experiments, roughly one uniquely barcoded TCR beta cDNA molecule per two T cells was captured by template switching. Using deep sequencing normalized with unique cDNA molecular identifiers, the study measured how TCR beta repertoire diversity changes with age. The donors were split into four age groups: young (average about 16 years), middle-aged (more than 35), aged (approximately 60) and long-lived (roughly 86). To avoid experimental bias, donors of different ages were randomly spread across the sequencing lanes. For two donors (one aged 18 to 29 and one aged 80 or older), the study analyzed two additional independent replicas of 1 million unique cDNA reads from the same blood draw. Study-wide findings and limitations: Bulk unsorted PBMC profiling prevented conclusive comparison of naive and antigen-experienced compartments. Estimates of total diversity based on one million sequenced T cells were regarded as lower bounds and as underestimates. The long-lived group showed more naive CD4+ T cells, fewer expanded clones and increased TCR diversity than the aged group, suggesting age selection. Observed TCR beta diversity per million T cells fell roughly linearly with age, and a significant reduction was already apparent by age about 38. The percentage of naive T cells measured by flow cytometry correlated strongly with observed TCR beta diversity. Because donor CMV infection status was unknown, age-related changes in expanded clonotypes were potentially confounded.

The library came from 5' RACE. Sequencing took place on an Illumina HiSeq 2500. A second 7 to 11 cycle PCR used a sample-barcoded 5' primer and a J-beta primer mix. A template-switch 5' adaptor carrying 12 random nucleotides introduced a unique molecular identifier onto each TCR beta cDNA molecule. At least 2.5 million CDR3-containing paired-end reads were obtained from each sample. The Mint cDNA synthesis kit, primed by a TRBC-specific oligonucleotide, was used to synthesize first-strand cDNA from all RNA. After uracil-DNA glycosylase treatment, a first 18-cycle PCR used universal primers M1SS and BC2_uni_R on all cDNA. The authors' analysis ran thus. Each sample was normalized by randomly selecting 1 million high-quality reads, each carrying a distinct molecular identifier. Reads with shared molecular identifiers were discarded instead of being binned into consensus sequences. MiTCR, with a Q25 quality threshold and the strictest error-elimination algorithm, was used for CDR3 identification, clonotype clustering and error correction. A nonparametric unseen species model using Euler transformation provided a lower-bound estimate of total TCR beta diversity. The public reads were run again by TCRdb, first through fastp at Q25 and then through MiXCR, and only productive beta chains were kept. Identical CDR3 protein sequences are pooled into one entry, listed with their most common genes and DNA. TCRdb, not the original authors, processed these V and J calls. The sample records about 830,000 distinct CDR3 sequences, about 59% of which are singletons. The biggest ten clones account for approximately 30% of the sample.

Systemically healthy Caucasian individuals from Russia, roughly 40 in total and aged about 6 to 100 years, were included as donors. Approximately 9.3 milliliters of peripheral blood were collected from each donor into EDTA-treated Vacutainer tubes. Ficoll-Paque density-gradient centrifugation was used to isolate PBMCs, with at least 6.5 million per sample. Total RNA was extracted from PBMCs with Trizol reagent, with at least 6 micrograms obtained per sample. The percentages of naive CD45RAhigh/CD27high T cells were determined by flow cytometry on a PBMC aliquot from every donor. CDR1 MNHNS and CDR2 SASEGT were looked up in the germline V gene. The CDR3 numbers 16 residues from cysteine through phenylalanine. The CDR3 DNA has 48 bases and is translated from base 1. The trim is 2 bases for V and 4 bases for J, with a gap of 12 bases between the germline ends. There are many counts of this clonotype. Its antigen is unknown. Base qualities are not at hand, and no much larger clone is one base apart.

The rearranged segments are TRBV6-1 and TRBJ2-6; confidence is insufficient to name the D gene. This TCR was recovered from a man aged 25-45 years in good health. The sample consisted of blood. For the CDR3, the sequence is CASSEMKGSGANVLTF. In nucleotides, the sequence is TGTGCCAGCAGTGAAATGAAGGGTTCAGGGGCCAACGTCCTGACTTTC.